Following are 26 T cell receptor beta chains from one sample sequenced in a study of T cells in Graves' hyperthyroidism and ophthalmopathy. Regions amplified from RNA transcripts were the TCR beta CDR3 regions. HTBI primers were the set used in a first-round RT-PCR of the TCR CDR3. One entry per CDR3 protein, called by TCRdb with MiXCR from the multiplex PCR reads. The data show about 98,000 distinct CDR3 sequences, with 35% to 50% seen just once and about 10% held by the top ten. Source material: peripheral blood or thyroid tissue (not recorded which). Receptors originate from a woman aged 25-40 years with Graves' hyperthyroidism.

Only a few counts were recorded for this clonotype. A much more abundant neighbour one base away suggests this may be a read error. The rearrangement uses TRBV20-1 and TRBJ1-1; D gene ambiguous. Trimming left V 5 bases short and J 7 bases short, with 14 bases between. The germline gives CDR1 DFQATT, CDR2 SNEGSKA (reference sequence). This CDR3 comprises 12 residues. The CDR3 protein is CSAGRGKLEAFF. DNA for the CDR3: TGCAGTGCTGGGCGGGGTAAGCTTGAAGCTTTCTTT.

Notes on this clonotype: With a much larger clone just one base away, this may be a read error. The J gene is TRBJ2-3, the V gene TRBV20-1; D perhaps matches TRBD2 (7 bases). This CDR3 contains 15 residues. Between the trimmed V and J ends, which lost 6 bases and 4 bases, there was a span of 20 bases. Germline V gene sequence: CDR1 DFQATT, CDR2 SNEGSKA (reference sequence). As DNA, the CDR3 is TGCAGTGCCACAGGACAGTCAACTAGCGCAGATACGCAGTATTTT. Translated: CSATGQSTSADTQYF.

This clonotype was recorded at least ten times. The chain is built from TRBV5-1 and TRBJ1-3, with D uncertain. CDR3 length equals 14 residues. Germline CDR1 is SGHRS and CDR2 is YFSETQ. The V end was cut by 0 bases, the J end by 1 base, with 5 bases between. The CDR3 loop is CASSLDLSGNTIYF. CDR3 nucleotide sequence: TGCGCCAGCAGCTTGGATCTTTCTGGAAACACCATATATTTT.

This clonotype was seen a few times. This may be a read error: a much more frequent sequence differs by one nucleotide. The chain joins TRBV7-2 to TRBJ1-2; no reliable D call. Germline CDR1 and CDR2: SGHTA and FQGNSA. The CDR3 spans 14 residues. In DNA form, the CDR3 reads TGCGCCAGCAGCCAAGAGGGCCGCGAGGGAGGCTGCACCTTC. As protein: CASSQEGREGGCTF.

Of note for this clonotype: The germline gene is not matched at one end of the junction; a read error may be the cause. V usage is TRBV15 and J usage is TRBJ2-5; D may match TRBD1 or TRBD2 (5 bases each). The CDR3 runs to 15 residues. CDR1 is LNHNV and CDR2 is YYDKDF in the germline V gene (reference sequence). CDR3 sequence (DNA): TGTGCCACCAGCAGACCCAGTCGGCAGGGAGAGGCCCAGTACTTC. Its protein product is CATSRPSRQGEAQYF.

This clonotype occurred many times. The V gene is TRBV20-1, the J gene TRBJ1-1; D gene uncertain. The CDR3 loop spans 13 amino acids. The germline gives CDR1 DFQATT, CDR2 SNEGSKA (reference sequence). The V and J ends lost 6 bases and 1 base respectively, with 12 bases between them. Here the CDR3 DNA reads TGCAGTGCACTGACAACTGGGAACACTGAAGCTTTCTTT. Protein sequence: CSALTTGNTEAFF.

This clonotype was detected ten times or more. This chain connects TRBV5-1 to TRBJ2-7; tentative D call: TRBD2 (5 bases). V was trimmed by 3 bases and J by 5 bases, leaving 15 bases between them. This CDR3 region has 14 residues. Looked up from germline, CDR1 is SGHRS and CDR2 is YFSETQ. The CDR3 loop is CASSSAIARDEQYF. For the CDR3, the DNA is TGCGCCAGCAGCTCAGCTATAGCGCGCGACGAGCAGTACTTC.

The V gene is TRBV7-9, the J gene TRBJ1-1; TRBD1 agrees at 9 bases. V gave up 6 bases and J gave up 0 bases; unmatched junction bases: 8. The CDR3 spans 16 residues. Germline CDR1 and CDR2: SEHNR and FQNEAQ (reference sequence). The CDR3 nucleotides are TGTGCCAGCAGGCCGGACAGGGGTTGGGTGAACACTGAAGCTTTCTTT. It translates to CASRPDRGWVNTEAFF.

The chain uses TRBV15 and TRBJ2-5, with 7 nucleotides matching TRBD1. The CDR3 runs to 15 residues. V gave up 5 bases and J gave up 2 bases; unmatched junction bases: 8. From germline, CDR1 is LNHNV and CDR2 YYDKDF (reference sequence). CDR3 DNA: TGTGCCACCAGCCCTAGACAGGGAAAACAAGAGACCCAGTACTTC. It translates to CATSPRQGKQETQYF.

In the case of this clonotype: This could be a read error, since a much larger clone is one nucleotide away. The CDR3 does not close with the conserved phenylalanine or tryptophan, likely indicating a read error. The CDR3 nucleotides are TGTGCCAGCAGCTCTAGGGACGAGCAGTACTCC. Translating gives CASSSRDEQYS. This sequence joins TRBV7-6 and TRBJ2-7; D gene ambiguous. This CDR3 contains 11 residues. V lost 4 bases to trimming and J lost 5 bases, with 6 bases between them. Germline V gene lookup returns CDR1 SGHVS and CDR2 FNYEAQ.

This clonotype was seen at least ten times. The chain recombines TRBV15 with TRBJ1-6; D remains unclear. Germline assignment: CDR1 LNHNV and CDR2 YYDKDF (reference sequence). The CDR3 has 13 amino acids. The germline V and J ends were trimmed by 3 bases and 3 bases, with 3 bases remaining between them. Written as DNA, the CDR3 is TGTGCCACCAGCAGGGGCTATAATTCACCCCTCCACTTT. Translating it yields CATSRGYNSPLHF.

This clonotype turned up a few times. The CDR3, as DNA: TGCGCCAGCAGCTTGGAGGGTCGGTCTAGCACAGATACGCAGTATTTT. Its translation is CASSLEGRSSTDTQYF. The chain combines TRBV5-1 with TRBJ2-3; D is undetermined. The germline gives CDR1 SGHRS, CDR2 YFSETQ. The length of the CDR3 is 16 residues. V was shortened by 0 bases and J by 0 bases, with 11 bases between the two germline ends. The full variable domain, rest sourced from reference TRBV5-1 and TRBJ2-3, is KAGVTQTPRYLIKTRGQQVTLSCSPISGHRSVSWYQQTPGQGLQFLFEYFSETQRNKGNFPGRFSGRQFSNSRSEMNVSTLELGDSALYLCASSLEGRSSTDTQYFGPGTRLTVL.

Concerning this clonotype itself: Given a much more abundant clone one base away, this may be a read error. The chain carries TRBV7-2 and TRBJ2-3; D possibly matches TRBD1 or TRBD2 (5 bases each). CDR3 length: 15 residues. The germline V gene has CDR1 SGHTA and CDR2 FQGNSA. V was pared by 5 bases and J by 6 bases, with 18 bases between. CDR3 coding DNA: TGTGCCAGCAGCCCCGGGATGGGGAACAGGGATACGCAGTATTTT. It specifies CASSPGMGNRDTQYF.

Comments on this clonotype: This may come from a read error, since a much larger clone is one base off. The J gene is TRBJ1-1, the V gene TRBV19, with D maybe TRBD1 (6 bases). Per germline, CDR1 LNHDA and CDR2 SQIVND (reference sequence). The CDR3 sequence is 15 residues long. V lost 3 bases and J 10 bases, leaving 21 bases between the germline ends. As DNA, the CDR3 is TGTGCCAGTAGTATTTTCTTTCGGAGGGGGGCTGGAGCTTTCTTT. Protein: CASSIFFRRGAGAFF. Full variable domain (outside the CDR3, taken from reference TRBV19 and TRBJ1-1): DGGITQSPKYLFRKEGQNVTLSCEQNLNHDAMYWYRQDPGQGLRLIYYSQIVNDFQKGDIAEGYSVSREKKESFPLTVTSAQKNPTAFYLCASSIFFRRGAGAFFGQGTRLTVV.

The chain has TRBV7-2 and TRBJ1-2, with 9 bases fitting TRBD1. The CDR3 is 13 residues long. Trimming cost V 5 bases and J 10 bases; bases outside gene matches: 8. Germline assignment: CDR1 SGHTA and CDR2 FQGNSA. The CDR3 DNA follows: TGTGCCAGCAGCGGACGACAGGGGGGGATCTACACCTTC. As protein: CASSGRQGGIYTF.

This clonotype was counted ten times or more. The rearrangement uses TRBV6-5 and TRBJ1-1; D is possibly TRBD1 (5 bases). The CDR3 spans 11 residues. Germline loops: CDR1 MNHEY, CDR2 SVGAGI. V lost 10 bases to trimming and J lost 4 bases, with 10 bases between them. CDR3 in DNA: TGTGCCACCAAGAGGGGCACTGAAGCTTTCTTT. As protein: CATKRGTEAFF.

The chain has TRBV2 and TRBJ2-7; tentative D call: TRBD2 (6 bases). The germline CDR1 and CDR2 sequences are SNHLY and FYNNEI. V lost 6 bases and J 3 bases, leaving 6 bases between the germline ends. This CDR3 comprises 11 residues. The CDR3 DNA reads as TGTGCCAGCAGGGAGGGCTACGAGCAGTACTTC. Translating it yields CASREGYEQYF.

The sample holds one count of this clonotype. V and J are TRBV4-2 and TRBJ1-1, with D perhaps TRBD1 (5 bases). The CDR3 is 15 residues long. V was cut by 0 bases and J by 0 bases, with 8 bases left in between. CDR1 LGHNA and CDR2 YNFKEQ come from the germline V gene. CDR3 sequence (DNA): TGTGCCAGCAGCCAAGAGATGGGGGTGAACACTGAAGCTTTCTTT. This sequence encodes CASSQEMGVNTEAFF.

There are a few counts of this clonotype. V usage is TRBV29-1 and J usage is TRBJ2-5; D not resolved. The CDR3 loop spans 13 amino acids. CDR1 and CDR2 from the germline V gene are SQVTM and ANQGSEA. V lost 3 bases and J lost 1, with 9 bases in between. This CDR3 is CSVEFVSQETQYF. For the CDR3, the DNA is TGCAGCGTTGAGTTTGTCAGCCAAGAGACCCAGTACTTC.

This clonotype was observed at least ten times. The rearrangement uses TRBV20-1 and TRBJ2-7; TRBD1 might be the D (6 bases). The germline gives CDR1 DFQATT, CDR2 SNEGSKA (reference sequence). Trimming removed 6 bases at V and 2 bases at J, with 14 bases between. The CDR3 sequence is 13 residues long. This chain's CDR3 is CSASQGRTYEQYF. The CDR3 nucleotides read TGCAGTGCGTCACAGGGCAGAACCTACGAGCAGTACTTC.

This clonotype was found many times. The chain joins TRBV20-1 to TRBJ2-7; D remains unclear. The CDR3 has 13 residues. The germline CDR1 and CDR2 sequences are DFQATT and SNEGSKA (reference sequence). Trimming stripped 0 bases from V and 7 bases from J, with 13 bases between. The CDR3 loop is CSARDKGFREQYF. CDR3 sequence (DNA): TGCAGTGCTAGAGATAAAGGGTTTCGAGAGCAGTACTTC.

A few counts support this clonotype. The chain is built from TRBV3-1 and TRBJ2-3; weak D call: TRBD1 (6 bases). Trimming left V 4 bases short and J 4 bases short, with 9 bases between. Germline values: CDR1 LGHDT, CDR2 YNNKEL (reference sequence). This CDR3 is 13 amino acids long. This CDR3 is CASSPTGPDTQYF. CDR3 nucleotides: TGTGCCAGCAGCCCCACAGGGCCAGATACGCAGTATTTT.

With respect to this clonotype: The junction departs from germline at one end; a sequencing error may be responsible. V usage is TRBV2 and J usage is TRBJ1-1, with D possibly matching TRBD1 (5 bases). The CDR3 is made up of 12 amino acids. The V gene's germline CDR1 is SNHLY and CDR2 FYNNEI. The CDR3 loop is CAGDGSNTEAFF. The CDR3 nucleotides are TGTGCCGGGGACGGTTCGAACACTGAAGCCTTCTTT.

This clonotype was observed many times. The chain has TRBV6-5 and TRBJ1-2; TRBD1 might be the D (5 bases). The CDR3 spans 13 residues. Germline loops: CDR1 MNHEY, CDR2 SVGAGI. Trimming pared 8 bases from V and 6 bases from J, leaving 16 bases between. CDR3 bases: TGTGCCAGCCATAAACGGGGGATACATGGCTACACCTTC. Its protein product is CASHKRGIHGYTF.

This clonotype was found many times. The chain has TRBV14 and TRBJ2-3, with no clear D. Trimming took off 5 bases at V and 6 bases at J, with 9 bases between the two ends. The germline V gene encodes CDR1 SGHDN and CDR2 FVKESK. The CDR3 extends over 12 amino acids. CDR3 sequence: CASSFLRDTQYF. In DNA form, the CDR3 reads TGTGCCAGCAGCTTCCTTCGGGATACGCAGTATTTT.

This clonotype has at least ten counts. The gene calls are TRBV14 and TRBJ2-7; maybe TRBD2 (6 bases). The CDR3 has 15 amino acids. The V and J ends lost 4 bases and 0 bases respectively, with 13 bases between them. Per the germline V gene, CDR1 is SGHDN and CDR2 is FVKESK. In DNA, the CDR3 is TGTGCCAGCAGCCGGGGGACTCATGTCTCCTACGAGCAGTACTTC. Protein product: CASSRGTHVSYEQYF.